The source of this TCR beta chain is a study of graft-versus-host responses after intestinal transplantation. Comment on this clone: The target antigen is unknown.

Generated by immunoSEQ multiplex PCR, the TCRdb table keeps only in-frame clones and is missing some. The sample includes more than 100,000 clones, 90% to 95% seen only once; the top ten take around 1.2%. The germline CDR1 and CDR2 sequences are LGHNA and YNFKEQ. The CDR3 length is 18 residues. Trimming took 4 bases from V and 1 from J; bases not matched to a gene: 13. The receptor's source is a human donor who received an intestinal transplant. The sample was unstimulated CD8+ T cells sorted from spleen or lymph node cells, taken before intestinal transplant. V gene TRBV4-2 combines with J gene TRBJ2-5, with 9 bases aligning to TRBD2. CDR3 amino acids: CASSPNEGSGGTQETQYF. The CDR3 coding sequence is TGTGCCAGCAGCCCCAATGAGGGTAGCGGGGGAACCCAAGAGACCCAGTACTTC.